The 21 T cell receptor beta chains in this list originate from one sample, sequenced in a study of T-cell reconstitution after alpha-beta-depleted transplantation in children. Unique molecular identifiers were incorporated during preparation of the TCRbeta library. TCRdb reprocessed the PCR reads via MiXCR and lists one record per CDR3 protein. The table has about 91,000 distinct CDR3 sequences, about 8% seen once. The sequenced sample was PBMCs from the stem cell graft donor, obtained from the stem cell graft. The receptors were gathered from a human donor who donated a stem cell graft to a child with congenital amegakaryocytic thrombocytopenia.

The table lists this clonotype with a few counts. The rearrangement links TRBV6-5 to TRBJ2-6; maybe TRBD2 (6 bases). The CDR3 length is 15 residues. In germline, CDR1 is MNHEY, CDR2 SVGAGI. Trimming shortened V by 2 bases and J by 2 bases, and 7 bases separated the two germline ends. In nucleotides, the CDR3 is TGTGCCAGCAGTTACGGGGGGACTGGGGCCAACGTCCTGACTTTC. It translates to CASSYGGTGANVLTF.

This clonotype was detected ten times or more. V is TRBV7-9 and J is TRBJ2-3; 10 positions match TRBD1. After removal of 5 bases from V and 2 bases from J, the junction contained 7 bases not matched to a gene. The CDR3 spans 16 residues. Germline loops: CDR1 SEHNR, CDR2 FQNEAQ (reference sequence). In nucleotides, the CDR3 is TGTGCCAGCAGCGCAACCGGGACAGGGGACACAGATACGCAGTATTTT. Protein sequence: CASSATGTGDTDTQYF.

This clonotype was recorded at least ten times. The chain combines TRBV5-1 with TRBJ2-7, with 11 nucleotides matching TRBD2. CDR3 length: 14 residues. Trimming removed 2 bases from V and 4 bases from J; junction bases left unmatched: 2. Germline-derived CDR1 and CDR2 are SGHRS and YFSETQ. The CDR3 bases are TGCGCCAGCAGCTTACTAGCGGGGGAGTACGAGCAGTACTTC. Its protein is CASSLLAGEYEQYF.

In this sample, this clonotype turned up many times. The gene calls are TRBV20-1 and TRBJ2-7, with TRBD1 identical over 7 bases. This CDR3 is built from 14 residues. The J segment lost 3 bases and the V segment lost 3 bases, leaving 8 bases of the junction unmatched. CDR1 and CDR2 from the germline V gene are DFQATT and SNEGSKA (reference sequence). This chain's CDR3 is CSASTSGTDYEQYF. For the CDR3, the DNA is TGCAGTGCTAGCACCTCCGGGACAGACTACGAGCAGTACTTC.

This clonotype was seen at least ten times. The chain uses TRBV5-1 and TRBJ2-3, with 8 bases that match TRBD2. Trimming cost V 4 bases and J 4 bases; bases outside gene matches: 5. The CDR3 loop spans 14 amino acids. Germline V gives CDR1 SGHRS, CDR2 YFSETQ. The CDR3 here is CASSHGRVADTQYF. The CDR3 DNA reads as TGCGCCAGCAGCCACGGGAGGGTGGCAGATACGCAGTATTTT.

This clonotype appeared many times. CDR3 protein: CASSKSQGNTEAFF. The CDR3 nucleotides read TGTGCCAGCAGTAAATCCCAGGGGAACACTGAAGCTTTCTTT. This rearrangement joins TRBV12-3 or TRBV12-4 to TRBJ1-1; D possibly corresponds to TRBD1 (5 bases). The CDR3 runs to 14 residues. Trimming stripped 5 bases from V and 1 base from J, with 11 bases between.

This clonotype was detected many times. The rearrangement links TRBV20-1 to TRBJ2-1; 8 bases line up with TRBD2. V dropped 6 bases and J dropped 0; count of bases not matched to a gene: 4. Germline assignment: CDR1 DFQATT and CDR2 SNEGSKA (reference sequence). The CDR3 covers 14 residues. CDR3 DNA sequence: TGCAGTGCCCGAAGCGGGAGCTCCTACAATGAGCAGTTCTTC. It specifies CSARSGSSYNEQFF.

This sequence joins TRBV5-5 and TRBJ2-7; no clear D gene. Germline lookup yields CDR1 SGHKS and CDR2 YYEKEE (reference sequence). The V and J ends lost 3 bases and 6 bases respectively, with 13 bases between them. The CDR3 extends over 13 amino acids. The CDR3 reads CASSSRLPCEQYF. CDR3 nucleotide sequence: TGTGCCAGCAGCTCGAGGCTCCCCTGCGAGCAGTACTTC.

This sequence joins TRBV20-1 and TRBJ1-2, with D tentatively TRBD1 (6 bases). V was pared by 2 bases and J by 3 bases, with 19 bases between. The germline V gene has CDR1 DFQATT and CDR2 SNEGSKA (reference sequence). This CDR3 has 16 amino acids. This CDR3 is CSARRGWGGEDYGYTF. The CDR3 region has the DNA TGCAGTGCTAGAAGGGGGTGGGGGGGGGAAGACTATGGCTACACCTTC.

This clonotype has a count of ten or more. The V call is TRBV15, the J call TRBJ1-1; D perhaps matches TRBD1 (6 bases). Trimming left V 0 bases short and J 6 bases short, with 14 bases between. There are 15 residues in the CDR3. Germline assignment: CDR1 LNHNV and CDR2 YYDKDF (reference sequence). The CDR3 bases are TGTGCCACCAGCAGAGATCTCGGGGGGCTTGCTGAAGCTTTCTTT. It is translated as CATSRDLGGLAEAFF.

This clonotype was picked up many times. The chain uses TRBV7-9 and TRBJ2-7; 9 bases agree with TRBD1. V was clipped by 4 bases and J by 3 bases; unmatched bases: 7. The germline gives CDR1 SEHNR, CDR2 FQNEAQ (reference sequence). The CDR3 has 15 residues. CDR3 in DNA: TGTGCCAGCAGCTATGGGACAGGGAGGGACTACGAGCAGTACTTC. Its translation is CASSYGTGRDYEQYF.

Details on this clonotype: A junction end diverges from the germline sequence, so it may reflect a read error. This rearrangement joins TRBV7-3 to TRBJ2-1; the D is unclear. The CDR3 runs to 15 residues. Germline V gives CDR1 SGHTA, CDR2 FQGTGA. The CDR3 DNA reads as TGTGTCAGCAGCCCAGGACCCACCTCCTACAATGAGCAGTTCTTC. It codes for CVSSPGPTSYNEQFF.

This clonotype was detected many times. The V gene is TRBV20-1, the J gene TRBJ1-1; 7 bases agree with TRBD1. The CDR3 is 14 residues long. Per the germline V gene, CDR1 is DFQATT and CDR2 is SNEGSKA (reference sequence). The V gene end was trimmed by 2 bases and the J gene end by 4 bases; junction bases not matched to a gene: 7. The CDR3 region is CSARIGGAVTEAFF. The CDR3 region has the DNA TGCAGTGCTAGAATAGGGGGCGCGGTCACTGAAGCTTTCTTT.

The CDR3 sequence: CASSWAGSTGELFF. CDR3 DNA: TGTGCCAGCAGCTGGGCCGGGAGCACCGGGGAGCTGTTTTTT. The gene calls are TRBV7-2 and TRBJ2-2; possibly TRBD2 for D (6 bases). CDR3 length equals 14 residues. Germline V gene lookup returns CDR1 SGHTA and CDR2 FQGNSA. The V end lost 4 bases, the J end lost 4 bases, and 10 bases lay between the germline ends.

This clonotype was found many times. V is TRBV5-1 and J is TRBJ2-2, with D perhaps given as TRBD1 or TRBD2 (5 bases each). Germline loops: CDR1 SGHRS, CDR2 YFSETQ. Trimming stripped 1 base from V and 0 bases from J, with 10 bases between. This CDR3 comprises 16 residues. The CDR3 loop reads CASSLRGPPNTGELFF. For the CDR3, the DNA is TGCGCCAGCAGCTTGCGGGGACCCCCGAACACCGGGGAGCTGTTTTTT.

The rearrangement uses TRBV5-1 and TRBJ2-1, with D perhaps being TRBD1 or TRBD2 (6 bases each). The germline V and J ends were trimmed by 7 bases and 9 bases, with 11 bases remaining between them. CDR3 length: 11 amino acids. Germline V gene data show CDR1 as SGHRS and CDR2 as YFSETQ. CDR3 in amino acids: CASEEGGEQFF. CDR3 nucleotide sequence: TGCGCCAGCGAGGAGGGGGGTGAGCAGTTCTTC.

The sample holds many counts of this clonotype. V gene TRBV4-2 combines with J gene TRBJ2-1; 12 bases agree with TRBD2. With V trimmed by 1 base and J by 2 bases, 6 bases remained unmatched. Germline lookup yields CDR1 LGHNA and CDR2 YNFKEQ. This CDR3 has 18 residues. The CDR3 region has the DNA TGTGCCAGCAGCCAAGCACTAGCGGGAGGAGGGACCTACAATGAGCAGTTCTTC. Translating gives CASSQALAGGGTYNEQFF.

This clonotype was detected ten times or more. This chain's CDR3 is CAWSGQGTGELFF. The CDR3 DNA sequence: TGTGCCTGGAGTGGACAAGGCACCGGGGAGCTGTTTTTT. The rearrangement links TRBV30 to TRBJ2-2; D gene uncertain. Trimming removed 1 base from V and 4 bases from J, with 7 bases in between. The germline V gene has CDR1 GTSNPN and CDR2 SVGIG (reference sequence). CDR3 length: 13 residues.

A few counts support this clonotype. The V call is TRBV5-1, the J call TRBJ2-1; 7 positions agree with TRBD2. Germline CDR1 SGHRS, CDR2 YFSETQ. This CDR3 spans 14 amino acids. J was trimmed by 0 bases and V by 7 bases; bases with no gene match: 4. CDR3 loop: CASSGLSSYNEQFF. CDR3 nucleotide sequence: TGCGCCAGCTCGGGACTAAGCTCCTACAATGAGCAGTTCTTC.

This clonotype was detected many times. The J gene is TRBJ1-5, the V gene TRBV6-1, with 10 bases fitting TRBD1. The germline gives CDR1 MNHNS, CDR2 SASEGT. Germline trimming cut 5 bases from V and 5 bases from J; bases unmatched to any gene: 6. This CDR3 contains 15 residues. Written as DNA, the CDR3 is TGTGCCAGCAGTCCCCGGGGACAGGGGCATCAGCCCCAGCATTTT. This translates into CASSPRGQGHQPQHF.

The sample holds many counts of this clonotype. The rearrangement joins TRBV28 to TRBJ1-1; D is unresolved. The germline V and J ends were trimmed by 5 bases and 5 bases, with 9 bases remaining between them. CDR3 length: 12 amino acids. The germline V gene has CDR1 MDHEN and CDR2 SYDVKM. The CDR3 DNA is TGTGCCAGCAGTCAACAAGAGACTGAAGCTTTCTTT. Protein product: CASSQQETEAFF.